Following are 10 T cell receptor beta chains from one sample sequenced in a study of monozygotic twins with inflammatory bowel disease. Reprocessing the 5' RACE reads, TCRdb reports a single entry for every CDR3 protein and omits DNA. In total, the table holds around 100,000 distinct CDR3 sequences. Sequenced input: blood. The receptor set was obtained from a human donor with ulcerative colitis or Crohn's disease, or a healthy co-twin of an affected twin (not recorded which).

J is TRBJ2-7 and V is TRBV20-1; the D gene TCRdb calls, TRBD2, cannot be checked with no DNA. There are 15 residues in the CDR3. Germline V gives CDR1 DFQATT, CDR2 SNEGSKA (reference sequence). CDR3 protein: CSARSGGATSYEQYF.

The rearrangement links TRBV20-1 to TRBJ2-5; TCRdb designates TRBD1, a call that cannot be tested without DNA. CDR1 DFQATT and CDR2 SNEGSKA come from the germline V gene (reference sequence). The CDR3 spans 15 residues. This chain's CDR3 is CSATRLGGYQETQYF.

CDR3 amino acids: CASSFWAGYSNQPQHF. This chain links TRBV5-6 with TRBJ1-5. The length of the CDR3 is 16 residues. CDR1 and CDR2 (germline): SGHDT, YYEEEE.

V usage is TRBV29-1 and J usage is TRBJ2-1; TCRdb reports TRBD2, a call that lacks DNA to check it against. Per the germline V gene, CDR1 is SQVTM and CDR2 is ANQGSEA. CDR3 length: 13 residues. CDR3 amino acids: CSVETSGTNEQFF.

V is TRBV15 and J is TRBJ2-5; TCRdb outputs TRBD2, but without DNA this stays unchecked. Germline CDR1 and CDR2: LNHNV and YYDKDF (reference sequence). There are 15 residues in the CDR3. CDR3 protein: CATSRVARERETQYF.

The chain is built from TRBV20-1 and TRBJ2-3; TCRdb selects TRBD2, and the lack of DNA leaves this call unchecked. This CDR3 comprises 16 residues. Per the germline V gene, CDR1 is DFQATT and CDR2 is SNEGSKA (reference sequence). The CDR3 is CSARPTGLESTDTQYF.

V usage is TRBV2 and J usage is TRBJ1-2; TCRdb outputs TRBD1, but without DNA this stays unchecked. CDR1 and CDR2 (germline): SNHLY, FYNNEI. This CDR3 has 14 residues. The CDR3 sequence is CASSGGQGGNGYTF.

This chain uses TRBV11-2 with TRBJ2-7. This CDR3 has 13 amino acids. Germline CDR1 SGHAT, CDR2 FQNNGV. The CDR3: CASSLRVEDEQYF.

The V and J genes are TRBV13 and TRBJ2-6; there is no DNA to check the TCRdb D call of TRBD1. This CDR3 is 17 amino acids long. CDR1 and CDR2 from the germline V gene are PRHDT and FYEKMQ (reference sequence). CDR3 loop: CASSYLGGDSGANVLTF.

V and J are TRBV7-2 and TRBJ2-7. In germline, CDR1 is SGHTA, CDR2 FQGNSA. The CDR3 extends over 14 amino acids. CDR3: CASSVKPYNYEQYF.